This section outlines one TCR beta chain sequence together with its context. The data derive from a study of T cell changes during pregnancy in multiple sclerosis. Generated by immunoSEQ multiplex PCR, the TCRdb table keeps only in-frame clones and is missing some. This sample carries around 55,000 clones, 75% to 90% of them seen once, and the ten largest clones take 0.55% to 0.65%. The CDR3 is 16 residues long. V trimming: 4 bases; J trimming: 5 bases; junction bases outside the gene matches: 10. Germline loops: CDR1 SGHTA, CDR2 FQGNSA. The chain joins TRBV7-2 to TRBJ2-1; 8 bases are shared with TRBD2. Sample: CD4+ T cells from peripheral blood mononuclear cells, taken in the first trimester of pregnancy. This TCR was sampled from a female donor with multiple sclerosis, enrolled in a pregnancy study. The CDR3 sequence: CASSSPGLAGHNEQFF. CDR3 nucleotide sequence: TGTGCCAGCAGCTCTCCGGGGCTAGCGGGCCACAATGAGCAGTTCTTC.